This note documents a single T cell receptor (beta chain) sequence. What it binds is unknown. The sample is drawn from a study of cytomegalovirus exposure and HLA in healthy donors. Regarding the study as a whole: In the analysis, some V segments, TRBV6-2 and TRBV6-3 included, were excluded as indistinguishable. Earlier results showed most TCR beta V segments being productive about 87% or about 30% of the time. Rarity marked most TCR sequences, yet some public TCRs occurred in many donors.

Germline V gene lookup returns CDR1 SGHTA and CDR2 FQGNSA. CDR3 length equals 14 residues. V was trimmed by 3 bases and J by 5 bases, leaving 14 bases between them. The primer mix had 60 Vbeta and 13 Jbeta primers. This table comes from immunoSEQ multiplex PCR, and its TCRdb copy is limited to in-frame clones, with some not included. The repertoire holds 150,000 to 200,000 clones, with 73% as singletons. The rearrangement links TRBV7-2 to TRBJ2-7; a possible D gene is TRBD1 (6 bases). Sequenced input: PBMCs. This clonotype was sampled from a woman aged 18 to 35 in good health and CMV-seropositive. The CDR3 nucleotides are TGTGCCAGCAGCTTTTCATCCGAGGGGGACGAGCAGTACTTC. Translation: CASSFSSEGDEQYF.